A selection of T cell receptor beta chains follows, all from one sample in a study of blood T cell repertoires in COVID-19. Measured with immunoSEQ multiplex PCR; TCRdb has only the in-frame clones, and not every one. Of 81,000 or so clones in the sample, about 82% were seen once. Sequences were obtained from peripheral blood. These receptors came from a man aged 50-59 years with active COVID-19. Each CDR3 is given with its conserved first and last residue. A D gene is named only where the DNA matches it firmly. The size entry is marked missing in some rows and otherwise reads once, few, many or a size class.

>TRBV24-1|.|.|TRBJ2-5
TGTGCCACCAGTGATCCAGGGTTCGCGGAGACCCAGTACTTC
CATSDPGFAETQYF
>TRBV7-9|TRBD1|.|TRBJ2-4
TGTGCCAGCAGCCTTACAGGGGTGGTGATTCAGTACTTC
CASSLTGVVIQYF
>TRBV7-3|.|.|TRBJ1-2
TGTGCCAGCAGCTTAAACCCCCAGGGGACCACTAACTATGGCTACACCTTC
CASSLNPQGTTNYGYTF
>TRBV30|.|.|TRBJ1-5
TGTGCCTCCTACCAGGGAAGCAATCAGCCCCAGCATTTT
CASYQGSNQPQHF
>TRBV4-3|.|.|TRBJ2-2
TGCGCCAGCAGCCAAGCTTTGGGGAGGACCGGGGAGCTGTTTTTT
CASSQALGRTGELFF
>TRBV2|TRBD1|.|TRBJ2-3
TGTGCCAGCATGGAGGACAGGGACACAGATACGCAGTATTTT
CASMEDRDTDTQYF
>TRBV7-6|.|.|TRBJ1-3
TGTGCCAGCAGCTTAGCGCGACCTGGAGGCGGAAACACCATATATTTT
CASSLARPGGGNTIYF
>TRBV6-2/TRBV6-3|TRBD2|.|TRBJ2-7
TGTGCCAGCAGTTACCTAGCGGGAGTTTACGAGCAGTACTTC
CASSYLAGVYEQYF
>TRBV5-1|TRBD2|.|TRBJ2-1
TGCGCCAGCACACGGACTAGCGGGATTAAGGATGAGCAGTTCTTC
CASTRTSGIKDEQFF
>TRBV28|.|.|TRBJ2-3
TGTGCCAGCAGTTTTCCTCCCGGCGGGGCCCCGACAGATACGCAGTATTTT
CASSFPPGGAPTDTQYF
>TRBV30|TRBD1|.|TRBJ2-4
TGTGCCTGGAGTGTACAGGCACAGGGGTCTGAGTACTTC
CAWSVQAQGSEYF
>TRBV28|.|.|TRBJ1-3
TGTGCCAGCAGTTTATCCAGGGGAAACACCATATATTTT
CASSLSRGNTIYF
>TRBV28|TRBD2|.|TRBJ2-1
TGTGCCAGCAGGCGAGGGGGGACTAGAAACAATGAGCAGTTCTTC
CASRRGGTRNNEQFF
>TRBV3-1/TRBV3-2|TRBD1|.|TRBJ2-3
TGTGCCAGCAGCCGAATGGACAGGGGAATCCCAGATACGCAGTATTTT
CASSRMDRGIPDTQYF
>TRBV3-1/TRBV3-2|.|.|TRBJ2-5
TGTGCCAGCGGGAACAGGGCGGAAGAGACCCAGTACTTC
CASGNRAEETQYF
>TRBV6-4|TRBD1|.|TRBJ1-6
TGTGCCAGCAGTGATAGGGACAGCTTTTCACCCCTCCACTTT
CASSDRDSFSPLHF
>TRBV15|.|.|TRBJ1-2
TGTGCCACCAGCAGTCGGGAAGCGGGCTACACCTTC
CATSSREAGYTF
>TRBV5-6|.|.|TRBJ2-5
TGTGCCAGCAGTCAGGGGCACCCCCAGTACTTC
CASSQGHPQYF
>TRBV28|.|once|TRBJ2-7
TGTGCCAGCAGCTTAGAGCGCGGCTCATACCACGAGCAGTACTTC
CASSLERGSYHEQYF
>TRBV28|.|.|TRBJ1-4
TGTGCCAGCAGTTCCCTCGATCCCTCGAGTTATGAAAAACTGTTTTTT
CASSSLDPSSYEKLFF
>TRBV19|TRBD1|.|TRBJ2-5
TGTGCCAGTAGTTCGGGACAGGGGTTCGGAGAGACCCAGTACTTC
CASSSGQGFGETQYF
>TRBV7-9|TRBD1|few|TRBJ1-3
TGTGCCAGCAGCTTACTAGACAGGGAAGCTGGAAACACCATATATTTT
CASSLLDREAGNTIYF
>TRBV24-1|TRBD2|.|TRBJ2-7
TGTGCCACCAGTGGGAGCGCTAGCGGGACCTACGAGCAGTACTTC
CATSGSASGTYEQYF
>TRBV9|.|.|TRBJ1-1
TGTGCCAGCAGCAAAGCTAACACTGAAGCTTTCTTT
CASSKANTEAFF
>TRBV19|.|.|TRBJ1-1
TGTGCCAGTAGTATCTTACAGGGCACTGAAGCTTTCTTT
CASSILQGTEAFF
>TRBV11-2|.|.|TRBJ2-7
TGTGCCAGCAGCTTTCTCCAGGGCTCCTACGAGCAGTACTTC
CASSFLQGSYEQYF
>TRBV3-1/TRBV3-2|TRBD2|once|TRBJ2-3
TGTGCCAGCAGCCTTCGAAGGACTAGCGGGAGAGGAAAGGCAGATACGCAGTATTTT
CASSLRRTSGRGKADTQYF
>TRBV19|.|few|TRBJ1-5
TGTGCCAGTAGTCGACAGAATCAGCCCCAGCATTTT
CASSRQNQPQHF
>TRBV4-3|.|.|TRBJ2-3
TGCGCCAGCAGCTACCTAGCGGAGGGGGGGAATACGCAGTATTTT
CASSYLAEGGNTQYF
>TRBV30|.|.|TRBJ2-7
TGTGCCTGGAGCGAGACAGGCTACGAGCAGTACTTC
CAWSETGYEQYF
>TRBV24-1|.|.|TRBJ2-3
TGTGCCACCAGTGATTTCCCAGGGGGAGGTACAGATACGCAGTATTTT
CATSDFPGGGTDTQYF
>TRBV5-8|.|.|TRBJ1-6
TGTGCCAGCAGCTTGGAAATCGGCAGGGAGGGTAATTCACCCCTCCACTTT
CASSLEIGREGNSPLHF
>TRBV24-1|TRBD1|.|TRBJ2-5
TGTGCCACCAGTGATTTAAAAGACAGGGGTTTCGAGACCCAGTACTTC
CATSDLKDRGFETQYF
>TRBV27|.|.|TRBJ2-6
TGTGCCAGCAGCTCCCTCCCGCGGGGGCCAGAGTCTGGGGCCAACGTCCTGACTTTC
CASSSLPRGPESGANVLTF
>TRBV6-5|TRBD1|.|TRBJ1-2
TGTGCCAGCAGTTACGGGACAGGGTCTAACTATGGCTACACCTTC
CASSYGTGSNYGYTF
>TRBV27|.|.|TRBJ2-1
TGTGCCAGCAGTACCGTGCTGCGGGGCCTCTACAATGAGCAGTTCTTC
CASSTVLRGLYNEQFF
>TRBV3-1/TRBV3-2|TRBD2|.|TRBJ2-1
TGTGCCAGCAGCCACATCGGGAGCGGGGCCTCCTACAATGAGCAGTTCTTC
CASSHIGSGASYNEQFF
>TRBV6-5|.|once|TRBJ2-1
TGTGCCAGCAGGGGTCGGGTGACTAATTACAATGAGCAGTTCTTC
CASRGRVTNYNEQFF
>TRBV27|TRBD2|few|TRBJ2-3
TGTGCCAGCAGTTTGAAGCGGGGGGGTTCCACAGATACGCAGTATTTT
CASSLKRGGSTDTQYF
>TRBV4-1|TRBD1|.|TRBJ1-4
TGCGCCAGCAGCCAAGCCGGGACAGGGAATGAAAAACTGTTTTTT
CASSQAGTGNEKLFF
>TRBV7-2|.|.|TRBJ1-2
TGTGCCAGCAGCTTAGTTTCTGGGGGCATGGTGGGTGGCTACACCTTC
CASSLVSGGMVGGYTF
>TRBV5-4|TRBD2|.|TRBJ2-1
TGTGCCAGCAGCCAAGGGACTAGCGGGGGGTATGAGCAGTTCTTC
CASSQGTSGGYEQFF
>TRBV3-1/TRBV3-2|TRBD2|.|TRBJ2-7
TGTGCCAGCAGCCAAGCGGGGGGGAACTCCTACGAGCAGTACTTC
CASSQAGGNSYEQYF
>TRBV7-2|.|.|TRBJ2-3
TGTGCCAGCAGCTTGGGGACTCCTGATACGCAGTATTTT
CASSLGTPDTQYF
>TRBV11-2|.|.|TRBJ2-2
TGTGCCAGCAGCTTAGATGGACAGTCGAACACCGGGGAGCTGTTTTTT
CASSLDGQSNTGELFF
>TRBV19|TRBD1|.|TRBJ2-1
TGTGCCAGTAGTATCGTAGTGGGACAGGGTATCAATGAGCAGTTCTTC
CASSIVVGQGINEQFF
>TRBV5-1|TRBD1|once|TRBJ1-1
TGCGCCAGCAGCGCCTCGGGACAGCAAATGAACACTGAAGCTTTCTTT
CASSASGQQMNTEAFF
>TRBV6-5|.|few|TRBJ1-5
TGTGCCAGCAGGGGGGGACGTAACAATCAGCCCCAGCATTTT
CASRGGRNNQPQHF
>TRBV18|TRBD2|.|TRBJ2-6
TGTGCCAGCTCACCAGTCACGGTAGCGGGAGTGTCTGGGGCCAACGTCCTGACTTTC
CASSPVTVAGVSGANVLTF
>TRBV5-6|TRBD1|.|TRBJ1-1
TGTGCCAGCAGCTTATGGGACAGCATGAACACTGAAGCTTTCTTT
CASSLWDSMNTEAFF
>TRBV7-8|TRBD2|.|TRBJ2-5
TGTGCCAGCAGCCCTAGCGGGAGTCTAGAGACCCAGTACTTC
CASSPSGSLETQYF